This TCR beta chain comes out of a study of T cell repertoires in cytomegalovirus infection (dated by TCRdb to the late 2010s). With respect to the entire study: The peptide stimulations were aimed at well-studied HLA-B-restricted epitopes as well as recently identified HLA-C-restricted CMV epitopes, whose presentation resists viral immunomodulation. Donor HLA type was relevant to the analysis, because carriage of CMV infection together with the matching HLA type was indicated by public TCR beta signatures.

V loses 0 bases at its end and J loses 5 bases; junction bases beyond the gene matches: 5. CDR3 length: 16 amino acids, cysteine to phenylalanine. Of all the DNA, just the CDR3 is kept, 48 bases in frame from base 1. CDR1 and CDR2, looked up from the germline V gene (reference sequence), are DFQATT and SNEGSKA. Points on this clonotype: No cognate antigen has been identified for it. No base quality values were provided; no much bigger clone lies one nucleotide off.

This sample's treatment or condition label indicates: in vitro stimulation with specific CMV peptide epitopes to enrich CMV-specific T cells. Points the paper makes about the study in general: In the ex vivo response, HLA-C-restricted CMV-specific TCR beta clonotypes were dominant, and in two of eight donors the single most frequent clonotype came from this HLA-C-restricted group. In both this cohort and an independent cohort of some 380 donors, the cumulative frequency of public TCR beta family members distinguished carriers of CMV infection plus the relevant HLA type.

The sequencer listed for this sample is Illumina HiSeq 1500. Clones were called with MiXCR by TCRdb after fastp trimmed the public reads at Q25, and only in-frame beta chains were retained. Each record represents a unique CDR3 protein, reported with the most common genes and DNA among its rows. A total of 110,000 or so distinct CDR3 sequences appear in this sample, 30% to 35% of them only once. The biggest ten clones account for 40% to 45% of the sample. The source is a human donor in good health (CMV status not recorded). Some clones in this sample may be carry-over from other donors' samples. Rearrangement joined TRBV20-1 to TRBJ2-2, and 11 bases in between align with TRBD2. Specimen: CD8+ T cells from cultured PBMCs, collected from culture after CMV antigen stimulation. The CDR3 region: CSARDPGLAATGELFF. The base sequence is TGCAGTGCTAGAGACCCGGGACTAGCGGCTACCGGGGAGCTGTTTTTT.